What follows are 30 T cell receptor beta chains derived from one specimen sequenced in a study of blood T cell repertoires in COVID-19. Sequenced by immunoSEQ multiplex PCR; TCRdb stores in-frame clones only, minus some. The repertoire has more than 95,000 clones, approximately 81% of them found once; the top ten carry 37%. Sequences were obtained from peripheral blood. The receptors here all came from a man aged 40-49 years with active or convalescent COVID-19.

This sequence joins TRBV5-1 and TRBJ2-1; 9 positions agree with TRBD1. V shed 4 bases, J shed 4 bases, and the junction held 3 bases outside the gene matches. Germline V CDR1 and CDR2: SGHRS, YFSETQ. CDR3 size: 14 residues. CDR3 DNA sequence: TGCGCCAGCAGCCCCGGGACAGGGTACAATGAGCAGTTCTTC. The encoded protein is CASSPGTGYNEQFF.

V and J are TRBV30 and TRBJ1-4; D gene unclear. CDR3 size: 13 residues. Trimming pared 2 bases from V and 7 bases from J, leaving 11 bases between. Germline V gives CDR1 GTSNPN, CDR2 SVGIG (reference sequence). The DNA of the CDR3 is TGTGCCTGGAGTCTTGGTTTGAGTGAAAAACTGTTTTTT. It is translated as CAWSLGLSEKLFF.

This chain joins TRBV24-1 and TRBJ2-3; TRBD1 matches 9 bases. CDR1 KGHDR and CDR2 SFDVKD come from the germline V gene. This CDR3 region has 16 residues. Germline trimming cut 2 bases from V and 4 bases from J; bases unmatched to any gene: 6. CDR3 residues: CATSDSGQGYADTQYF. For the CDR3, the DNA is TGTGCCACCAGTGATTCTGGACAGGGGTACGCAGATACGCAGTATTTT.

The V gene is TRBV19, the J gene TRBJ2-3; 8 bases align to TRBD1. The CDR3 spans 13 residues. The trim removed 6 bases at V and 1 base at J, leaving 0 bases unmatched. Germline V lookup: CDR1 LNHDA, CDR2 SQIVND (reference sequence). The CDR3 DNA reads TGTGCCAGTAGGGACAGGGGCACAGATACGCAGTATTTT. This encodes CASRDRGTDTQYF.

CDR3 sequence reads: CASSEGANTEAFF. The DNA for the CDR3 is TGCGCCAGCAGCGAGGGGGCGAACACTGAAGCTTTCTTT. V gene TRBV10-2 combines with J gene TRBJ1-1; 7 bases agree with TRBD1. Germline CDR1 WSHSY, CDR2 SAAADI. The J segment lost 1 base and the V segment lost 6 bases, leaving 2 bases of the junction unmatched. CDR3 size: 13 residues.

Worth noting for this clone: Mismatch with germline at one junction end may stem from a read error. The J gene is TRBJ1-5, the V gene TRBV29-1; 9 bases align to TRBD1. The germline V gene encodes CDR1 SQVTM and CDR2 ANQGSEA. The CDR3 contains 11 residues. The CDR3: CSIDRGKPQHF. The CDR3, as DNA: TGCAGCATTGACAGGGGGAAGCCCCAGCATTTT.

V is TRBV3-1 (or the pseudogene TRBV3-2) and J is TRBJ2-7, with D possibly matching TRBD2 (5 bases). Trimming removed 1 base from V and 0 bases from J, with 7 bases in between. Looked up from germline, CDR1 is LGHDT and CDR2 is YNNKEL (reference sequence). The CDR3 loop spans 14 amino acids. CDR3 nucleotide sequence: TGTGCCAGCAGCCAAGGGACTGCCTCCTACGAGCAGTACTTC. Amino acids: CASSQGTASYEQYF.

This clone showed up just a few times. The chain recombines TRBV5-4 with TRBJ1-1, with 9 bases matching TRBD1. Losses at the gene ends were 4 bases for V and 4 bases for J; bases not matched to a gene: 5. Germline loops: CDR1 SGHNT, CDR2 YYREEE (reference sequence). This CDR3 has 14 amino acids. CDR3: CASSHPGQGTEAFF. As DNA, the CDR3 is TGTGCCAGCAGCCACCCGGGACAGGGCACTGAAGCTTTCTTT.

The chain links TRBV19 to TRBJ1-4; tentative D call: TRBD1 (6 bases). This CDR3 has 13 amino acids. Trimming removed 5 bases from V and 8 bases from J, with 12 bases in between. From germline, CDR1 is LNHDA and CDR2 SQIVND (reference sequence). Here the CDR3 reads CASSLTGTEKLFF. The DNA of the CDR3 is TGTGCCAGTAGTCTTACAGGGACGGAAAAACTGTTTTTT.

The chain links TRBV28 to TRBJ1-2; TRBD1 aligns across 8 bases. The CDR3 totals 12 residues. From germline, CDR1 is MDHEN and CDR2 SYDVKM. V was clipped by 10 bases and J by 4 bases; unmatched bases: 5. CDR3 nucleotide sequence: TGTGCCACACAGGGGGTACTCTATGGCTACACCTTC. This sequence encodes CATQGVLYGYTF.

This clone was found once. This sequence joins TRBV7-9 and TRBJ2-1; D is perhaps TRBD2 (6 bases). Trimming took 5 bases from V and 5 from J, leaving 16 bases between them. CDR1 is SEHNR and CDR2 is FQNEAQ in the germline V gene (reference sequence). This CDR3 has 15 amino acids. CDR3 in amino acids: CASSPQSGRNNEQFF. CDR3 nucleotide sequence: TGTGCCAGCAGCCCACAGTCCGGGAGAAACAATGAGCAGTTCTTC. The full variable domain, with the rest looked up from reference TRBV7-9 and TRBJ2-1, is DTGVSQNPRHKITKRGQNVTFRCDPISEHNRLYWYRQTLGQGPEFLTYFQNEAQLEKSRLLSDRFSAERPKGSFSTLEIQRTEQGDSAMYLCASSPQSGRNNEQFFGPGTRLTVL.

V gene TRBV7-7 combines with J gene TRBJ1-3; the D is unclear. The ends were cut back, 11 bases at V and 7 bases at J, with 21 bases in the middle. The CDR3 runs 14 residues. CDR1 is SSHAT and CDR2 is FNYEAQ in the germline V gene (reference sequence). In DNA, the CDR3 is TGTGCCGCCTGCCGCCGCTACCAATACAACACCATATATTTT. Its protein product is CAACRRYQYNTIYF.

V usage is TRBV4-1 and J usage is TRBJ1-2, with D perhaps matching TRBD1 (5 bases). Germline V gives CDR1 MGHRA, CDR2 YSYEKL. CDR3 length equals 13 residues. Trimming shortened V by 0 bases and J by 5 bases, and 7 bases separated the two germline ends. The CDR3 DNA follows: TGCGCCAGCAGCCAAGAGGGGCGGTATGGCTACACCTTC. Its translation is CASSQEGRYGYTF.

This clone showed up just once. This chain connects TRBV27 to TRBJ1-4; D remains unclear. Germline loops: CDR1 MNHEY, CDR2 SMNVEV (reference sequence). The germline V and J ends were trimmed by 2 bases and 10 bases, with 11 bases remaining between them. The CDR3 length is 13 residues. The CDR3 region is CASSLEGPSKLFF. The CDR3 DNA reads TGTGCCAGCAGTTTAGAGGGCCCCTCAAAACTGTTTTTT.

The chain combines TRBV5-1 with TRBJ1-1, with 10 nucleotides matching TRBD1. Germline V lookup: CDR1 SGHRS, CDR2 YFSETQ. The V gene end was trimmed by 0 bases and the J gene end by 2 bases; junction bases not matched to a gene: 1. The CDR3 is 15 residues long. This chain's CDR3 is CASSLGTGGNTEAFF. Written as DNA, the CDR3 is TGCGCCAGCAGCTTGGGGACAGGGGGTAACACTGAAGCTTTCTTT.

The genes are TRBV7-6 and TRBJ1-3; 7 nucleotides agree with TRBD1. After removal of 5 bases from V and 2 bases from J, the junction contained 9 bases not matched to a gene. This CDR3 has 16 amino acids. Germline loops: CDR1 SGHVS, CDR2 FNYEAQ. CDR3 sequence reads: CASSVQGLLPGNTIYF. In DNA, the CDR3 is TGTGCCAGCAGCGTACAGGGGCTGCTACCTGGAAACACCATATATTTT.

The chain uses TRBV30 and TRBJ1-4, with a possible D match to TRBD1 (5 bases). The germline V gene has CDR1 GTSNPN and CDR2 SVGIG (reference sequence). The CDR3 runs to 14 residues. V gave up 3 bases and J gave up 10 bases, with 18 bases separating them. The CDR3 sequence is CAWRVSGGRRKLFF. The CDR3 DNA reads TGTGCCTGGAGGGTCTCGGGGGGACGGAGAAAACTGTTTTTT.

As for this clone: The sample carries other DNA sequences with the same CDR3. The rearrangement uses TRBV5-1 and TRBJ2-7, with TRBD1 identical over 8 bases. The germline gives CDR1 SGHRS, CDR2 YFSETQ. Trimming removed 4 bases from V and 3 bases from J; junction bases left unmatched: 9. The CDR3 spans 15 residues. CDR3 region: CASSPGGTGVYEQYF. The CDR3 nucleotides are TGCGCCAGCAGCCCCGGTGGGACAGGAGTCTACGAGCAGTACTTC.

The chain recombines TRBV6-1 with TRBJ1-5; no reliable D call. Deletions cut 1 base from V and 1 base from J, with 14 bases between. The CDR3 is 17 residues long. Germline assignment: CDR1 MNHNS and CDR2 SASEGT. The CDR3, as DNA: TGTGCCAGCAGTGAAGGTACGTGGAGGGCGAGCAATCAGCCCCAGCATTTT. Protein sequence: CASSEGTWRASNQPQHF.

This CDR3 reads CASSLTGGYTF. CDR3 DNA: TGTGCCAGCAGCTTAACAGGAGGCTACACCTTC. V and J are TRBV7-9 and TRBJ1-2; the D gene is possibly TRBD1 (5 bases). This CDR3 has 11 amino acids. Germline CDR1 reads SEHNR; CDR2 reads FQNEAQ (reference sequence). V lost 2 bases and J 8 bases, leaving 6 bases between the germline ends.

The chain carries TRBV5-1 and TRBJ2-5; 9 nucleotides agree with TRBD2. The germline gives CDR1 SGHRS, CDR2 YFSETQ. The J segment lost 5 bases and the V segment lost 3 bases, leaving 11 bases of the junction unmatched. There are 16 residues in the CDR3. This CDR3 reads CASSSSGGSQGETQYF. The CDR3 DNA reads as TGCGCCAGCAGCTCCAGCGGGGGGTCTCAGGGGGAGACCCAGTACTTC.

The rearrangement joins TRBV19 to TRBJ2-3, with TRBD1 identical over 7 bases. This CDR3 region has 18 residues. Germline lookup yields CDR1 LNHDA and CDR2 SQIVND (reference sequence). The J segment lost 5 bases and the V segment lost 5 bases, leaving 19 bases of the junction unmatched. CDR3 sequence (DNA): TGTGCCAGTAGTCCAGGGGGTTATGGGCCCAGGGCGGAAGATACGCAGTATTTT. This gives the protein CASSPGGYGPRAEDTQYF.

The rearrangement joins TRBV2 to TRBJ2-1, with TRBD2 identical over 7 bases. This CDR3 has 16 amino acids. CDR1 is SNHLY and CDR2 is FYNNEI in the germline V gene. The ends lost 5 bases at V and 4 bases at J; junction bases unmatched: 11. The CDR3 protein is CASSRRAGDLYNEQFF. The CDR3 nucleotides read TGTGCCAGCAGTCGAAGGGCGGGAGACCTTTACAATGAGCAGTTCTTC.

V is TRBV7-3 and J is TRBJ1-2; unclear D gene. The germline CDR1 and CDR2 sequences are SGHTA and FQGTGA. The CDR3 contains 14 residues. V lost 2 bases and J lost 3, with 10 bases in between. In nucleotides, the CDR3 is TGTGCCAGCAGCTTATCCGCCGGGGACTATGGCTACACCTTC. It specifies CASSLSAGDYGYTF.

This chain joins TRBV9 and TRBJ2-2; 11 bases line up with TRBD2. The CDR3 is 18 amino acids. Germline trimming cut 0 bases from V and 2 bases from J; bases unmatched to any gene: 6. The V gene's germline CDR1 is SGDLS and CDR2 YYNGEE. This CDR3 reads CASSVGPGLAANTGELFF. The CDR3 DNA reads TGTGCCAGCAGCGTAGGGCCGGGACTAGCGGCCAACACCGGGGAGCTGTTTTTT.

The chain combines TRBV2 with TRBJ1-1; D call uncertain. Germline CDR1 SNHLY, CDR2 FYNNEI. V was trimmed by 5 bases and J by 0 bases, leaving 7 bases between them. The CDR3 spans 13 residues. CDR3 DNA: TGTGCCAGCAGTCCCCAAATGAACACTGAAGCTTTCTTT. This translates into CASSPQMNTEAFF.

With respect to this clone: Other nucleotide sequences from this sample produce the same CDR3. This rearrangement joins TRBV6-1 to TRBJ1-5, with D possibly matching TRBD1 (5 bases). The CDR3 extends over 14 amino acids. V lost 1 base to trimming and J lost 2 bases, with 6 bases between them. Germline V gene lookup returns CDR1 MNHNS and CDR2 SASEGT. The CDR3 protein is CASSEGGGNQPQHF. In DNA, the CDR3 is TGTGCCAGCAGTGAAGGGGGGGGCAATCAGCCCCAGCATTTT.

This rearrangement joins TRBV18 to TRBJ2-3, with 8 bases fitting TRBD2. This CDR3 has 16 residues. V shed 2 bases, J shed 0 bases, and the junction held 4 bases outside the gene matches. CDR1 and CDR2 from the germline V gene are KGHSH and LQKENI. The CDR3 sequence: CASSPRASGSTDTQYF. The CDR3 coding sequence is TGTGCCAGCTCACCAAGGGCTAGCGGGAGCACAGATACGCAGTATTTT.

This chain connects TRBV24-1 to TRBJ2-5; possibly TRBD1 for D (6 bases). CDR3 length: 15 amino acids. With 4 bases removed from V and 2 bases from J, the gap between germline ends came to 13 bases. The germline gives CDR1 KGHDR, CDR2 SFDVKD. The CDR3 loop reads CATSEGDKGQETQYF. The CDR3 region has the DNA TGTGCCACCAGTGAGGGGGACAAAGGTCAAGAGACCCAGTACTTC.

The chain links TRBV18 to TRBJ1-1, with a weak D call TRBD1 (5 bases). Germline V gives CDR1 KGHSH, CDR2 LQKENI. V was shortened by 2 bases and J by 4 bases, with 14 bases between the two germline ends. The CDR3 loop spans 15 amino acids. In nucleotides, the CDR3 is TGTGCCAGCTCACCAGGTCGTGGGGGGACCACTGAAGCTTTCTTT. Its translation: CASSPGRGGTTEAFF. The variable domain in full, with the rest retrieved from reference TRBV18 and TRBJ1-1, is NAGVMQNPRHLVRRRGQEARLRCSPMKGHSHVYWYRQLPEEGLKFMVYLQKENIIDESGMPKERFSAEFPKEGPSILRIQQVVRGDSAAYFCASSPGRGGTTEAFFGQGTRLTVV.